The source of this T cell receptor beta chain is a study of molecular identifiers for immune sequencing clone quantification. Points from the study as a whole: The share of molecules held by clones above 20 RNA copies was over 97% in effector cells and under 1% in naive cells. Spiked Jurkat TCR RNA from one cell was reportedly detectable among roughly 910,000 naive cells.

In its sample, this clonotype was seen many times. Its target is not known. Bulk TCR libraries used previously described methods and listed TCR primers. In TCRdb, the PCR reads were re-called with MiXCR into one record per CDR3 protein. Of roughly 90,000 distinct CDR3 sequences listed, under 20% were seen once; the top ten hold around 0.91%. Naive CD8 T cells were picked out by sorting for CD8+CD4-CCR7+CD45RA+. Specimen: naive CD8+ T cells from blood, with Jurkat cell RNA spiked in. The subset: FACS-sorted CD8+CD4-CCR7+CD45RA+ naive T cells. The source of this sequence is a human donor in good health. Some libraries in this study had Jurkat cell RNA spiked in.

The CDR3 coding sequence is TGTGCCAGCAGTACTGTTCGACCAGATACGCAGTATTTT. Protein product: CASSTVRPDTQYF. The V call is TRBV12-3 or TRBV12-4, the J call TRBJ2-3; D is undetermined. Trimming cost V 5 bases and J 4 bases, with 10 bases left between them. The CDR3 consists of 13 residues.